This T cell receptor beta chain was identified in a study of blood T cell repertoires in COVID-19 (dated by TCRdb to 2018 to 2020). Context from the whole study: The collaborator samples originated in the United States, Italy and Spain and spanned the acute and convalescent phases of COVID-19. The material from the prospective study consisted of cDNA or gDNA derived from T cells, B-cell-depleted T cells, or PBMCs. Sample metadata almost always included a de-identified subject ID, COVID-19 status, age in years and sex. The dataset comprised deeply sampled blood TCRbeta repertoires from subjects exposed to, actively infected with, or recovered from COVID-19. Samples were obtained from the ongoing ImmuneRACE study (first 160 participants) and from over 1,000 subjects provided by 6 global collaborators. Where available, HLA class I and class II types were obtained from metadata supplied by the sample provider rather than from assay-based typing. A freely available public database, intended as a resource for researchers studying the immune response to SARS-CoV-2, is where the repertoires were released. Findings and caveats that apply to the study as a whole: The quantity of clinical and demographic metadata differed by source and by participant and was supplied without curation.

V lost 0 bases and J lost 7 bases; the stretch between them is 8 bases long. There are 14 amino acids in the CDR3, from cysteine to phenylalanine inclusive. Just CDR3 DNA is preserved here, 42 bases in frame from base 1. CDR1 and CDR2, per the germline V gene (reference sequence), are SGHNT and YYREEE. This clone appeared a single time. Its recognized antigen is unknown. Nothing much larger sits one base from this clone, and base qualities are not available. TCRbeta CDR3 regions were amplified from genomic DNA using the immunoSEQ Assay, a bias-controlled multiplex PCR. In the original analysis: The number of nucleated cells in each sample was estimated by amplification of reference gene primers within the assay. To quantify the absolute abundance of each unique TCRbeta CDR3 rearrangement, sequence reads were collapsed and filtered. Productive Simpson clonality was computed per sample as the square root of Simpson's diversity index over productive rearrangements. The immuneACCESS repertoire file appears here via TCRdb, limited to in-frame rearrangements. These files lack a portion of the clones; in checked studies, under half of the deficit traces to unresolved V genes, and the cause of the others is not known. V and J calls and clone size are as listed in that table; D and trimming were resolved from the DNA. The sample contains 130,000 or so clones, approximately 71% of them found a single time. The leading ten clones occupy over 6.5% of the sample.

Collaborating institutions collected whole blood in K2EDTA tubes following their own protocols. For TCRbeta analysis, collaborator samples were shipped as frozen whole blood, as isolated PBMCs, or as DNA extracted from either sample type. The source of this sequence is a human donor in a cohort sampled during active COVID-19. Sequenced: peripheral blood. The chain employs TRBV5-4 and TRBJ1-6; the best D guess is TRBD1, with 6 bases matching. The DNA reads TGTGCCAGCAGCTTGGAGCAGGGGAATTCACCCCTCCACTTT. This encodes CASSLEQGNSPLHF.